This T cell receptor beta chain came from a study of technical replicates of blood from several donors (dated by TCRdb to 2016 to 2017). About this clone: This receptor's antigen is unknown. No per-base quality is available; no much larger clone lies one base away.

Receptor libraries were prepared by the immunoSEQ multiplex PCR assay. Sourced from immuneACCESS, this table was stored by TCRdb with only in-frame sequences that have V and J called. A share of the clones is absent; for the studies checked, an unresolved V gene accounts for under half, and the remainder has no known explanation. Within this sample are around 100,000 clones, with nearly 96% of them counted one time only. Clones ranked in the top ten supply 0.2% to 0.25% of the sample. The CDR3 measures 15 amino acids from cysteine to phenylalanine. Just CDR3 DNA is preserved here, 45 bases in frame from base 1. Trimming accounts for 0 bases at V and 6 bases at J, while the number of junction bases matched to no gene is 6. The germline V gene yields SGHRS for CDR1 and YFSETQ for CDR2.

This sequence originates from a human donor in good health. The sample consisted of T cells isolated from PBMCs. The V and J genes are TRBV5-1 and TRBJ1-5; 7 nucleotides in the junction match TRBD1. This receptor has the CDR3 CASSLDTGEGQPQHF. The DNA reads TGCGCCAGCAGCTTGGATACAGGGGAAGGTCAGCCCCAGCATTTT.